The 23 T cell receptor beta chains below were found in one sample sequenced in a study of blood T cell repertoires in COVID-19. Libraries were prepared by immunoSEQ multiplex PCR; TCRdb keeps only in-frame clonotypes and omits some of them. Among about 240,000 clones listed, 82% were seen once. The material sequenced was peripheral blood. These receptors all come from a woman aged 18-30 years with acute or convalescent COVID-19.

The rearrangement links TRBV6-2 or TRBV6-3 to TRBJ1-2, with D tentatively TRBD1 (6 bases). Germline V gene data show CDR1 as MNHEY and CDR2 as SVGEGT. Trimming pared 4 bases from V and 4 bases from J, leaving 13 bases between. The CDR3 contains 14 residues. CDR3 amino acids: CASSSRQALYGYTF. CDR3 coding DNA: TGTGCCAGCAGTTCCCGACAGGCCCTCTATGGCTACACCTTC.

The DNA of the CDR3 is TGCGCCAGCAGCTGGGGACAGGGATTGGATGAAGCTTTCTTT. Translation: CASSWGQGLDEAFF. The chain employs TRBV5-1 and TRBJ1-1; 9 nucleotides align to TRBD1. Germline trimming cut 3 bases from V and 7 bases from J; bases unmatched to any gene: 7. Germline assignment: CDR1 SGHRS and CDR2 YFSETQ. The CDR3 contains 14 residues.

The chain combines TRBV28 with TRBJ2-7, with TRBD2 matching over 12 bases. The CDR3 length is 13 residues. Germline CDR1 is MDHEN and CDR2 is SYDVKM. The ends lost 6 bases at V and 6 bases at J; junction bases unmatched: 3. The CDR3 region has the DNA TGTGCCAGCAGGGAGGGACTAGCGGGCGAGCAGTACTTC. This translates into CASREGLAGEQYF.

The CDR3 DNA reads TGTGCCAGCAGTACACTACAGGGGGCCGGGGAGCTGTTTTTT. Encoded protein: CASSTLQGAGELFF. The chain couples TRBV6-2 or TRBV6-3 to TRBJ2-2; 8 nucleotides agree with TRBD1. The J segment lost 6 bases and the V segment lost 5 bases, leaving 5 bases of the junction unmatched. CDR3 length: 14 amino acids. Germline assignment: CDR1 MNHEY and CDR2 SVGEGT.

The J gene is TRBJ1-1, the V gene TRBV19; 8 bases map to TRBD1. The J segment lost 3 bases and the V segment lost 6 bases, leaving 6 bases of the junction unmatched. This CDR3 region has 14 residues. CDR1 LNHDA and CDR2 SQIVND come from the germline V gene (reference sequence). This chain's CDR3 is CASSRGQGYTEAFF. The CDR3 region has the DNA TGTGCCAGTAGCCGCGGACAGGGATACACTGAAGCTTTCTTT.

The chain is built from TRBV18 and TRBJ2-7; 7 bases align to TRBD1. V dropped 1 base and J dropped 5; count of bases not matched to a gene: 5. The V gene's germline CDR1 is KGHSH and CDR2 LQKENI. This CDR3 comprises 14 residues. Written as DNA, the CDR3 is TGTGCCAGCTCACCACAGAACAGGGGCGACGAGCAGTACTTC. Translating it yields CASSPQNRGDEQYF.

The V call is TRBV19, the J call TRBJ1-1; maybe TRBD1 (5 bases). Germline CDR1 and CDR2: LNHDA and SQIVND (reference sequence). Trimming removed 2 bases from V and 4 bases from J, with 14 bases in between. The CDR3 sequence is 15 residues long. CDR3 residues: CASSIRSGEATEAFF. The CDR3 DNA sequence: TGTGCCAGTAGTATACGTTCGGGGGAGGCCACTGAAGCTTTCTTT.

The CDR3 nucleotides read TGTGCCAGCAGCGTACTCGGTCATTCCTACGAGCAGTACTTC. Translated, it gives CASSVLGHSYEQYF. The genes are TRBV9 and TRBJ2-7; no reliable D call. Per germline, CDR1 SGDLS and CDR2 YYNGEE. CDR3 size: 14 residues. Trimming pared 1 base from V and 1 base from J, leaving 9 bases between.

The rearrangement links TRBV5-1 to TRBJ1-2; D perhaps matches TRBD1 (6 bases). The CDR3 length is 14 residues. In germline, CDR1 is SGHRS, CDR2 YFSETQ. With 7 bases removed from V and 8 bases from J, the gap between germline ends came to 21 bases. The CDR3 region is CASGAGDESGGYTF. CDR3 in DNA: TGCGCCAGCGGGGCAGGGGATGAGTCGGGAGGCTACACCTTC.

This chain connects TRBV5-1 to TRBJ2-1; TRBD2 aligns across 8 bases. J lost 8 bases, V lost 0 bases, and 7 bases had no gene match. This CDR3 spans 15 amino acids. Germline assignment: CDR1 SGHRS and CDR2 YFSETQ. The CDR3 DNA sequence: TGCGCCAGCAGCTTGGGTACTAGCGGAGGGGATGAGCAGTTCTTC. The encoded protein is CASSLGTSGGDEQFF.

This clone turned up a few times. This chain's CDR3 is CADSFTSAFF. CDR3 DNA sequence: TGTGCCGACAGCTTTACTTCGGCTTTCTTT. V usage is TRBV2 and J usage is TRBJ1-1, with D perhaps TRBD1 (5 bases). V was cut by 11 bases and J by 11 bases, with 15 bases left in between. The CDR3 extends over 10 amino acids. Germline CDR1 and CDR2: SNHLY and FYNNEI. The whole variable domain, filled in from reference TRBV2 and TRBJ1-1, reads EPEVTQTPSHQVTQMGQEVILRCVPISNHLYFYWYRQILGQKVEFLVSFYNNEISEKSEIFDDQFSVERPDGSNFTLKIRSTKLEDSAMYFCADSFTSAFFGQGTRLTVV.

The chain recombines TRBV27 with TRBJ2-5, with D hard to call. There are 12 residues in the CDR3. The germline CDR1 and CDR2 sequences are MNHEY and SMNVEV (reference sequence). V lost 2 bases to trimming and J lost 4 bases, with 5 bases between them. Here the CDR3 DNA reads TGTGCCAGCAGTTTACCCGGAGAGACCCAGTACTTC. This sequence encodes CASSLPGETQYF.

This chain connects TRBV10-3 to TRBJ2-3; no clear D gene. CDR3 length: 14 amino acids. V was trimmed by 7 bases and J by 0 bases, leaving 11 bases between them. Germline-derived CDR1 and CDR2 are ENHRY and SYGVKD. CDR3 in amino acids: CAITGSLSTDTQYF. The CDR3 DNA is TGTGCCATCACCGGGTCTCTGAGCACAGATACGCAGTATTTT.

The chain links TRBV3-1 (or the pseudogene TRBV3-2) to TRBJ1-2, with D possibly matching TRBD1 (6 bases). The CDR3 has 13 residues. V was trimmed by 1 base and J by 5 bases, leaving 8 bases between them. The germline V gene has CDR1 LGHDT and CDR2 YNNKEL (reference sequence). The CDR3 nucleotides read TGTGCCAGCAGCCAAGTGGGACAATATGGCTACACCTTC. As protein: CASSQVGQYGYTF.

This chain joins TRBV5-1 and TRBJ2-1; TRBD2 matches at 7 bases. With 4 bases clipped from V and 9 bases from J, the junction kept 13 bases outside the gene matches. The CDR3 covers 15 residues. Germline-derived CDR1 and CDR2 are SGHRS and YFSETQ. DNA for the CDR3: TGCGCCAGCAGCGGCCTCTCGGGGGGTACAACTGAGCAGTTCTTC. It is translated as CASSGLSGGTTEQFF.

The CDR3 nucleotides read TGTGCCAGCAGCCAAGGGCGGACTAGCGGGGGCCAAGAGACCCAGTACTTC. This encodes CASSQGRTSGGQETQYF. The chain couples TRBV3-1 (or the pseudogene TRBV3-2) to TRBJ2-5; 13 bases match TRBD2. CDR1 LGHDT and CDR2 YNNKEL come from the germline V gene (reference sequence). The trim removed 1 base at V and 1 base at J, leaving 3 bases unmatched. The CDR3 consists of 17 residues.

CDR3 sequence reads: CASSGGSGVWANEQFF. CDR3 coding DNA: TGTGCCAGCAGCGGTGGTAGCGGGGTTTGGGCCAATGAGCAGTTCTTC. J is TRBJ2-1 and V is TRBV9, with TRBD2 identical over 8 bases. The CDR3 consists of 16 residues. The V gene's germline CDR1 is SGDLS and CDR2 YYNGEE. V dropped 3 bases and J dropped 6; count of bases not matched to a gene: 11.

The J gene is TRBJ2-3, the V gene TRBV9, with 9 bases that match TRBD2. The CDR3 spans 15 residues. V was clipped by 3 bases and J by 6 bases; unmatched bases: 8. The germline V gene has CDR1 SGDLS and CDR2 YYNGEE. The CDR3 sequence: CASSGSSGRFDTQYF. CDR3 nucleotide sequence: TGTGCCAGCAGCGGAAGCAGCGGGAGGTTTGATACGCAGTATTTT.

CDR3 nucleotide sequence: TGTGCCAGCAGCTTAGGGACTAGCGGGAGCCACTTCTACAATGAGCAGTTCTTC. It translates to CASSLGTSGSHFYNEQFF. The chain is built from TRBV7-9 and TRBJ2-1, with TRBD2 identical over 13 bases. CDR3 size: 18 residues. V shed 1 base and J 3 bases; nucleotides not matched to a gene: 6. Germline CDR1 reads SEHNR; CDR2 reads FQNEAQ (reference sequence).

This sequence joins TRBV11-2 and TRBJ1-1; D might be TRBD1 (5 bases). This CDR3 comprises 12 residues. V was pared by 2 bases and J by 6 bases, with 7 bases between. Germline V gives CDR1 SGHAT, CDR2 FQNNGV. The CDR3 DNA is TGTGCCAGCAGCTTAAGGGGATCTGAAGCTTTCTTT. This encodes CASSLRGSEAFF.

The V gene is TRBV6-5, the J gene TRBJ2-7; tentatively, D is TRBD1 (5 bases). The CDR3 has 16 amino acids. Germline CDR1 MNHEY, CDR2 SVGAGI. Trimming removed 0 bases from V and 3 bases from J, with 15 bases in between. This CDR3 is CASSYSKGQGIYEQYF. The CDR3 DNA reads TGTGCCAGCAGTTACTCGAAGGGGCAGGGAATCTACGAGCAGTACTTC.

CDR3 in DNA: TGTGCCAGCTGCCCCGGGACTGAAGAGACCCAGTACTTC. It specifies CASCPGTEETQYF. The J gene is TRBJ2-5, the V gene TRBV6-6; D might be TRBD2 (6 bases). From germline, CDR1 is MNHNY and CDR2 SVGAGI (reference sequence). Between the trimmed V and J ends, which lost 8 bases and 3 bases, there was a span of 13 bases. The CDR3 spans 13 residues.

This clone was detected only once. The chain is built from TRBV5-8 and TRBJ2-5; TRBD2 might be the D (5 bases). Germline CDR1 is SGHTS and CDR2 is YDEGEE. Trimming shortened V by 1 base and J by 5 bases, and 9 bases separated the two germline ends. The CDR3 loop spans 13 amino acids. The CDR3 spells CASSLTRGETQYF. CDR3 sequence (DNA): TGTGCCAGCAGCTTGACTAGAGGGGAGACCCAGTACTTC.